This entry features one T cell receptor beta chain sequence. Antigen specificity is unknown. TCRdb keeps only in-frame clones here, not all; method: immunoSEQ multiplex PCR. The table has more than 140,000 clones, around nine tenths seen once. These data belong to a study of T cell responses to AZD1222 COVID-19 vaccine. As for the study in general: Second-dose recipients at about 4 or about 12 weeks were treated as one pooled group.

V was clipped by 3 bases and J by 5 bases; unmatched bases: 11. There are 17 residues in the CDR3. Germline V CDR1 and CDR2: MDHEN, SYDVKM. Study results and limitations: White British ancestry dominated among donors, who included more females, and clonal diversity was possibly underestimated. No day 14 peak samples; only post-peak repertoires were characterized.

The source material was peripheral blood, sampled on day 0 of AZD1222 vaccination. The TCR comes from an adult in good health. This chain links TRBV28 with TRBJ2-3, with TRBD2 matching 10 bases. In DNA form, the CDR3 reads TGTGCCAGCAGTTTTATGGTAGCGGGAGGCCCTCTAGATACGCAGTATTTT. Its translation is CASSFMVAGGPLDTQYF.